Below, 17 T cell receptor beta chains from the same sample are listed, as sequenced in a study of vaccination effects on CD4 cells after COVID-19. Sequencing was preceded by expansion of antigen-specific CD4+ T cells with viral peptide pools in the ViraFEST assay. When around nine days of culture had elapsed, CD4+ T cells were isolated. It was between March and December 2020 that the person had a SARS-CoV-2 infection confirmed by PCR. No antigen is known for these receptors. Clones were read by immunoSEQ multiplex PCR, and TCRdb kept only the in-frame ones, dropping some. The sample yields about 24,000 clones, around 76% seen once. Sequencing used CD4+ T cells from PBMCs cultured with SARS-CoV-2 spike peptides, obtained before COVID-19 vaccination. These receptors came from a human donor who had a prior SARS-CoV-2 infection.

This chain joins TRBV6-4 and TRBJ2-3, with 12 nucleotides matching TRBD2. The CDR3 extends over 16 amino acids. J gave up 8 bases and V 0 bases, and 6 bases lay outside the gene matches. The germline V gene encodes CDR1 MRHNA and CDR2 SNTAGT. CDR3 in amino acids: CASSDSSSGGEVTQYF. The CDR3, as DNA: TGTGCCAGCAGTGACTCGTCTAGCGGGGGGGAAGTTACGCAGTATTTT.

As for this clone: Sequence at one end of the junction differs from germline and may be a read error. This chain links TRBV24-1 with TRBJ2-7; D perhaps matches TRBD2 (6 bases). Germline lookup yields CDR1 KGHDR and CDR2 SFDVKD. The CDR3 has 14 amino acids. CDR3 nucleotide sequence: TGTGCCACCAGGAGGGGCAGGGACTCCCACGAGCAGTACTTC. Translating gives CATRRGRDSHEQYF.

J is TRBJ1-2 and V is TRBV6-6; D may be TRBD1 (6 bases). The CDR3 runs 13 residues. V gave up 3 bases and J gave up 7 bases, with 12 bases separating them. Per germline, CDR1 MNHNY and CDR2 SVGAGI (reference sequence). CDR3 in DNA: TGTGCCAGCAGTTATTGGGGGGGCTCTGGCTACACCTTC. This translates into CASSYWGGSGYTF.

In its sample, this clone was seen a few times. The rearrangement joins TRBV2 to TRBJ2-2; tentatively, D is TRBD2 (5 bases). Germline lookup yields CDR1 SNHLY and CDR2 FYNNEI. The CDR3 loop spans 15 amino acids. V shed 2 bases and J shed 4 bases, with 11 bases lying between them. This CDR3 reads CASSEMRVGTGELFF. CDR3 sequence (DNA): TGTGCCAGCAGTGAAATGCGGGTTGGCACCGGGGAGCTGTTTTTT.

DNA of the CDR3: TGTGCCAGCAGCCACCAGGGAGGCCCGGGGGATCGCGGCTACACCTTC. Amino acids: CASSHQGGPGDRGYTF. The chain recombines TRBV7-2 with TRBJ1-2; possibly TRBD1 for D (5 bases). This CDR3 is built from 16 residues. Germline CDR1 and CDR2: SGHTA and FQGNSA. Trimming shortened V by 5 bases and J by 8 bases, and 24 bases separated the two germline ends.

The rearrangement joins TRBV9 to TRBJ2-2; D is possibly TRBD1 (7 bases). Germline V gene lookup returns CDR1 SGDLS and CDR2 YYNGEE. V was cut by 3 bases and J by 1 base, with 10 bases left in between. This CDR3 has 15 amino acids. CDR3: CASSAGDRNTGELFF. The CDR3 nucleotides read TGTGCCAGCAGCGCGGGGGACAGGAACACCGGGGAGCTGTTTTTT.

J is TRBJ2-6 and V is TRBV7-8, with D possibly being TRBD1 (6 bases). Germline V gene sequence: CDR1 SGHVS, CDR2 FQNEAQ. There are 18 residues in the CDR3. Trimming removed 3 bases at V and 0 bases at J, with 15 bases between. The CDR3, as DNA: TGTGCCAGCAGCTTTCCCAGGGGCGCTAGCTCTGGGGCCAACGTCCTGACTTTC. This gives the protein CASSFPRGASSGANVLTF. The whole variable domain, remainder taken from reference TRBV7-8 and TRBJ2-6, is GAGVSQSPRYKVAKRGQDVALRCDPISGHVSLFWYQQALGQGPEFLTYFQNEAQLDKSGLPSDRFFAERPEGSVSTLKIQRTQQEDSAVYLCASSFPRGASSGANVLTFGAGSRLTVL.

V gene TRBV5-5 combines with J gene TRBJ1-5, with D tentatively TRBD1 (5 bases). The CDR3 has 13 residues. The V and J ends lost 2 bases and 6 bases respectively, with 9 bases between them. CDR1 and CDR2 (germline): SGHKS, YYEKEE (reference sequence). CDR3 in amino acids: CASSFEGLQPQHF. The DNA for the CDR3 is TGTGCCAGCAGCTTTGAGGGGCTTCAGCCCCAGCATTTT.

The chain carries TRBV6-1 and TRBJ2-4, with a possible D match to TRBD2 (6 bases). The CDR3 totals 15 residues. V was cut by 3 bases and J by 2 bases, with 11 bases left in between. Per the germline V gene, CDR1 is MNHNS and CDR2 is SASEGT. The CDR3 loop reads CASSDGGSTKNIQYF. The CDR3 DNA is TGTGCCAGCAGTGATGGGGGGTCGACCAAAAACATTCAGTACTTC.

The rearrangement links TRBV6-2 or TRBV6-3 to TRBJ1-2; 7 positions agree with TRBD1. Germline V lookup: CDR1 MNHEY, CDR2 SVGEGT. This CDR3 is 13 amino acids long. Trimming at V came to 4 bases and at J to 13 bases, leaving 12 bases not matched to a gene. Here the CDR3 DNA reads TGTGCCAGCAGTTCGGGGACAGCCAGACGGTGCACCTTC. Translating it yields CASSSGTARRCTF.

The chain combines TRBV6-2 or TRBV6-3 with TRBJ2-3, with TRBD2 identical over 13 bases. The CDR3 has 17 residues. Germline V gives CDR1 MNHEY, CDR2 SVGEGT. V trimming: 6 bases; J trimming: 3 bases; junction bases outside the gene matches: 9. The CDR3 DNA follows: TGTGCCAGCAGCTCCGAACTAGCGGGAGGGGGAACAGATACGCAGTATTTT. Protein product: CASSSELAGGGTDTQYF.

The CDR3 sequence: CATAPGRGEGRYEQYF. CDR3 nucleotides: TGTGCCACCGCCCCAGGGCGGGGGGAGGGCCGCTACGAGCAGTACTTC. The chain employs TRBV15 and TRBJ2-7, with TRBD2 matching 8 bases. The CDR3 runs to 16 residues. V trimming: 8 bases; J trimming: 3 bases; junction bases outside the gene matches: 15. The V gene's germline CDR1 is LNHNV and CDR2 YYDKDF (reference sequence).

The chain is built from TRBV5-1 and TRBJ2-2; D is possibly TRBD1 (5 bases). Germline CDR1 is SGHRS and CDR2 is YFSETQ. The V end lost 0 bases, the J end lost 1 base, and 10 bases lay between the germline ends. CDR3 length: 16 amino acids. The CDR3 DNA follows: TGCGCCAGCAGCTTGGTTAGCCAGGGGAACACCGGGGAGCTGTTTTTT. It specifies CASSLVSQGNTGELFF.

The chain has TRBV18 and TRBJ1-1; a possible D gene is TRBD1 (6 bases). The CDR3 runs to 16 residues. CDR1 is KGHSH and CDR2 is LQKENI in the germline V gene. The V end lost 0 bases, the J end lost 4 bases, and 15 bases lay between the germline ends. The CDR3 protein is CASSPPMGASVTEAFF. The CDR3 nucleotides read TGTGCCAGCTCACCACCCATGGGGGCGTCGGTCACTGAAGCTTTCTTT. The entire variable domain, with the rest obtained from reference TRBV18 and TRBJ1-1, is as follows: NAGVMQNPRHLVRRRGQEARLRCSPMKGHSHVYWYRQLPEEGLKFMVYLQKENIIDESGMPKERFSAEFPKEGPSILRIQQVVRGDSAAYFCASSPPMGASVTEAFFGQGTRLTVV.

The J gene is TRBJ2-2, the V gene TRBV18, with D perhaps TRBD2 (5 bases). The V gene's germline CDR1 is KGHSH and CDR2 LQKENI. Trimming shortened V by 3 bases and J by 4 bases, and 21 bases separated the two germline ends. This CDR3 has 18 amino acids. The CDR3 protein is CASSPAAHGNVGTGELFF. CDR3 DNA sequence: TGTGCCAGCTCACCGGCTGCTCACGGGAATGTTGGCACCGGGGAGCTGTTTTTT.

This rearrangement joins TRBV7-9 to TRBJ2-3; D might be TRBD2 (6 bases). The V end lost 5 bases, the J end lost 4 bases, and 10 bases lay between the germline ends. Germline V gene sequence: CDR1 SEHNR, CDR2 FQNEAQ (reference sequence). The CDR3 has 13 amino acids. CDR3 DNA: TGTGCCAGCAGCGCGGCGGGGTCAGATACGCAGTATTTT. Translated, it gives CASSAAGSDTQYF.

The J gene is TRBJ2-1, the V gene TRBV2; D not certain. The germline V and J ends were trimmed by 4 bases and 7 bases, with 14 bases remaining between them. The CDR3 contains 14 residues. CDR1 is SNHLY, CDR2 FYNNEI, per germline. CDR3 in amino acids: CASSGFGSSNEQFF. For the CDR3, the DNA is TGTGCCAGCAGTGGGTTTGGCTCCAGTAATGAGCAGTTCTTC.